These 3 T cell receptor beta chains originate from one sample sequenced in a study of T cells in Graves' hyperthyroidism and ophthalmopathy. Amplification yielded TCR beta CDR3 regions, with RNA transcripts as the source. HTBI primers were used for first-round RT-PCR of the TCR CDR3. MiXCR was run by TCRdb on the multiplex PCR reads, yielding one entry per CDR3 protein. The sample has some 570,000 distinct CDR3 sequences; 12% to 15% are singletons. What was sequenced was blood. The origin of the receptors is a young woman with Graves' ophthalmopathy.

This clonotype showed up many times. The chain is built from TRBV11-2 and TRBJ1-3, with D perhaps TRBD1 (6 bases). Looked up from germline, CDR1 is SGHAT and CDR2 is FQNNGV. V gave up 5 bases and J gave up 2 bases, with 25 bases separating them. The CDR3 covers 19 residues. The CDR3 is CASSPRRSYQGSTGNTIYF. Written as DNA, the CDR3 is TGTGCCAGCAGCCCCCGACGAAGTTACCAGGGGAGCACTGGAAACACCATATATTTT.

This clonotype occurred many times. The chain carries TRBV3-1 and TRBJ2-5; 11 bases are shared with TRBD2. This CDR3 is built from 14 residues. The trim removed 8 bases at V and 3 bases at J, leaving 5 bases unmatched. Germline CDR1 LGHDT, CDR2 YNNKEL (reference sequence). DNA for the CDR3: TGTGCCAGCGCCCCACTAGCGGGAGAAGAGACCCAGTACTTC. It is translated as CASAPLAGEETQYF.

The CDR3 region has the DNA TGTGCCAGCAGTTCGGGCGGGGGGGGTCAGCCCCAGCATTTT. This gives the protein CASSSGGGGQPQHF. The chain has TRBV28 and TRBJ1-5; D might be TRBD1 (5 bases). Germline V CDR1 and CDR2: MDHEN, SYDVKM. This CDR3 contains 14 residues. V was shortened by 4 bases and J by 6 bases, with 13 bases between the two germline ends.